This T cell receptor beta chain was documented in a study of blood T cell repertoires in COVID-19. Looking at the study overall: The samples span acute and convalescent COVID-19 from the United States, Italy and Spain. PBMCs, B-cell-depleted T cells, or T cells provided the cDNA or gDNA that made up the material.

The germline V and J ends were trimmed by 0 bases and 6 bases, with 9 bases remaining between them. Germline lookup yields CDR1 LGHDT and CDR2 YNNKEL (reference sequence). The CDR3 length is 13 residues. Per the original data handling: It was from reference gene primer amplification that nucleated cell counts were estimated. Method: immunoSEQ multiplex PCR; TCRdb's copy keeps in-frame clones and lacks some. The D gene and trimming were derived from the DNA, and the V and J assignments and clone size from that table. The sample shows some 250,000 clones, 85% to 90% of them seen only once. The chain links TRBV3-1 (or the pseudogene TRBV3-2) to TRBJ2-7, with D perhaps matching TRBD2 (6 bases). This TCR was recovered from a woman in her thirties or forties who had recovered from COVID-19. The specimen sequenced was peripheral blood. This CDR3 reads CASSQDRRAEQYF. The CDR3 DNA reads as TGTGCCAGCAGCCAAGATCGGAGGGCCGAGCAGTACTTC.